A selection of T cell receptor beta chains follows, all from one sample in a study of blood T cell repertoires in COVID-19. The protocol was immunoSEQ multiplex PCR, while the TCRdb copy is restricted to in-frame clones and leaves out a portion. The data show 95,000 to 150,000 clones, around nine tenths seen once. Specimen: peripheral blood. The origin of the receptors is a man aged 45-65 years with acute or convalescent COVID-19. CDR3s include the opening cysteine and the closing phenylalanine or tryptophan. The order of the fields is CDR3 DNA, CDR3 protein, D gene, V gene, clone size, J gene. D genes are given only for firm matches. Clone size is shown for a subset of rows, as once, few, many or a class of expanded clone.

CDR3nt: TGTGCCAGCAGTGAACCCGGACTGCTCCACATAGAGACCCAGTACTTC
CDR3aa: CASSEPGLLHIETQYF
d_gene: -
v_gene: TRBV2
abundance: -
j_gene: TRBJ2-5

CDR3nt: TGTGCCAGCAGGACAGGGGGAAACACCATATATTTT
CDR3aa: CASRTGGNTIYF
d_gene: TRBD1
v_gene: TRBV12-3/TRBV12-4
abundance: -
j_gene: TRBJ1-3

CDR3nt: TGTGCCAGCAGCTTCACAGGGATCACTTCACCCCTCCACTTT
CDR3aa: CASSFTGITSPLHF
d_gene: -
v_gene: TRBV5-6
abundance: few
j_gene: TRBJ1-6

CDR3nt: TGTGCCAGCAGCCCCTCCCGGGGCGGGAGGGCCTACGAGCAGTACTTC
CDR3aa: CASSPSRGGRAYEQYF
d_gene: TRBD2
v_gene: TRBV11-1
abundance: -
j_gene: TRBJ2-7

CDR3nt: TGTGCCAGCAGTACGACAGTGAACACCGGGGAGCTGTTTTTT
CDR3aa: CASSTTVNTGELFF
d_gene: -
v_gene: TRBV7-2
abundance: -
j_gene: TRBJ2-2

CDR3nt: TGTGCCAGCGCCGCGGGGAGTCAGCCCCAGCATTTT
CDR3aa: CASAAGSQPQHF
d_gene: -
v_gene: TRBV27
abundance: -
j_gene: TRBJ1-5

CDR3nt: TGTGCCAGTGCAAAAGGAAGGGCTTACGGGGATGAGCAGTTCTTC
CDR3aa: CASAKGRAYGDEQFF
d_gene: -
v_gene: TRBV19
abundance: -
j_gene: TRBJ2-1

CDR3nt: TGTGCCAGCAGCCAAGATCTTAAAGGGGATAATTCACCCCTCCACTTT
CDR3aa: CASSQDLKGDNSPLHF
d_gene: -
v_gene: TRBV4-2
abundance: -
j_gene: TRBJ1-6

CDR3nt: TGTGCCAGCAGTCTGACGACAGGGTCTAATTCACCCCTCCACTTT
CDR3aa: CASSLTTGSNSPLHF
d_gene: TRBD1
v_gene: TRBV2
abundance: -
j_gene: TRBJ1-6

CDR3nt: TGTGCCAGTAGTGTACAGGGAAAACAAGAGACCCAGTACTTC
CDR3aa: CASSVQGKQETQYF
d_gene: -
v_gene: TRBV19
abundance: -
j_gene: TRBJ2-5

CDR3nt: TGTGCCTGGGCCCCCGGGGGGGCAGATACGCAGTATTTT
CDR3aa: CAWAPGGADTQYF
d_gene: TRBD2
v_gene: TRBV30
abundance: -
j_gene: TRBJ2-3

CDR3nt: TGTGCCAGCAGGCCCGGACTAGCGGAAGAGACCCAGTACTTC
CDR3aa: CASRPGLAEETQYF
d_gene: TRBD2
v_gene: TRBV5-5
abundance: -
j_gene: TRBJ2-5

CDR3nt: TGTGCCAGCAGATCCCGGGACAGGGTTTTTGGCTACACCTTC
CDR3aa: CASRSRDRVFGYTF
d_gene: TRBD1
v_gene: TRBV13
abundance: once
j_gene: TRBJ1-2

CDR3nt: TGTGCCACCAGTGATCTGCCCGGGCAGCCCCAGCATTTT
CDR3aa: CATSDLPGQPQHF
d_gene: -
v_gene: TRBV24-1
abundance: -
j_gene: TRBJ1-5

CDR3nt: TGCGCCAGCAGCCAAGATCGGGGGGTCTATGGCTACACCTTC
CDR3aa: CASSQDRGVYGYTF
d_gene: -
v_gene: TRBV4-3
abundance: few
j_gene: TRBJ1-2

CDR3nt: TGTGCCAGCAGTATAAACCTCGGTTATGGCTACACCTTC
CDR3aa: CASSINLGYGYTF
d_gene: -
v_gene: TRBV12-3/TRBV12-4
abundance: -
j_gene: TRBJ1-2

CDR3nt: TGTGCCAGCAGCAACTTCGGACTAGCGGGAGGTTACGAGCAGTACTTC
CDR3aa: CASSNFGLAGGYEQYF
d_gene: TRBD2
v_gene: TRBV7-9
abundance: -
j_gene: TRBJ2-7

CDR3nt: TGTGCCAGCAGTCCCTTGGACAGGGCCCAAGAGACCCAGTACTTC
CDR3aa: CASSPLDRAQETQYF
d_gene: TRBD1
v_gene: TRBV27
abundance: -
j_gene: TRBJ2-5

CDR3nt: TGTGCCAGCAGCCCGGGGACTAGCGGGTTCAGCACAGATACGCAGTATTTT
CDR3aa: CASSPGTSGFSTDTQYF
d_gene: TRBD2
v_gene: TRBV11-2
abundance: -
j_gene: TRBJ2-3

CDR3nt: TGTGCCAGCAGTTACGAGGGCAACTATGGCTACACCTTC
CDR3aa: CASSYEGNYGYTF
d_gene: -
v_gene: TRBV6-5
abundance: few
j_gene: TRBJ1-2

CDR3nt: TGTGCCAGCAGTTCCTGGACTAGCGGCTACGAGCAGTACTTC
CDR3aa: CASSSWTSGYEQYF
d_gene: TRBD2
v_gene: TRBV6-2/TRBV6-3
abundance: -
j_gene: TRBJ2-7

CDR3nt: TGTGCCAGCCAATCTTTTCAAGGAGAGTTGATGCCCCAGCATTTT
CDR3aa: CASQSFQGELMPQHF
d_gene: -
v_gene: TRBV6-5
abundance: -
j_gene: TRBJ1-5

CDR3nt: TGTGCCAGCAGCGGAATAGCGGGCACCGGGGAGCTGTTTTTT
CDR3aa: CASSGIAGTGELFF
d_gene: TRBD2
v_gene: TRBV9
abundance: -
j_gene: TRBJ2-2

CDR3nt: TGTGCCAGCTCACCAGCCCAGGGCGTAAATGAGCAGTTCTTC
CDR3aa: CASSPAQGVNEQFF
d_gene: -
v_gene: TRBV18
abundance: -
j_gene: TRBJ2-1

CDR3nt: TGCGCCAGCAGCCAGCGGATGGCGGGAGGGCCAAGCACAGATACGCAGTATTTT
CDR3aa: CASSQRMAGGPSTDTQYF
d_gene: TRBD2
v_gene: TRBV4-1
abundance: -
j_gene: TRBJ2-3

CDR3nt: TGTGCCAGCAGCTTCCGGCGGGAGGGCCTCAATGAGCAGTTCTTC
CDR3aa: CASSFRREGLNEQFF
d_gene: TRBD2
v_gene: TRBV7-9
abundance: -
j_gene: TRBJ2-1

CDR3nt: TGTGCCACCAGTGATTTGCTTAGGACAGGGTGGTATTTT
CDR3aa: CATSDLLRTGWYF
d_gene: TRBD1
v_gene: TRBV24-1
abundance: -
j_gene: TRBJ2-3

CDR3nt: TGTGCCAGTAGTATGCAGGAGAACACTGAAGCTTTCTTT
CDR3aa: CASSMQENTEAFF
d_gene: -
v_gene: TRBV19
abundance: -
j_gene: TRBJ1-1

CDR3nt: TGTGCCTGGAGCCGTAGGGGCGGGGAAAACTATGGCTACACCTTC
CDR3aa: CAWSRRGGENYGYTF
d_gene: -
v_gene: TRBV30
abundance: -
j_gene: TRBJ1-2

CDR3nt: TGTGCCTGGAGGACTAGCGGGAGGAGTTACCCCTACAATGAGCAGTTCTTC
CDR3aa: CAWRTSGRSYPYNEQFF
d_gene: TRBD2
v_gene: TRBV30
abundance: once
j_gene: TRBJ2-1

CDR3nt: TGTGCCATCAGTGGTGACAGGGGGCTTGGCTACACCTTC
CDR3aa: CAISGDRGLGYTF
d_gene: TRBD1
v_gene: TRBV10-3
abundance: -
j_gene: TRBJ1-2

CDR3nt: TGTGCCAGCAGTTACTGGGATTCCGGGACAGATGGCTACACCTTC
CDR3aa: CASSYWDSGTDGYTF
d_gene: TRBD1
v_gene: TRBV6-5
abundance: once
j_gene: TRBJ1-2

CDR3nt: TGTGCCAGCAGTGAAACTGTGCCTAGCGGGCCCTACTACAATGAGCAGTTCTTC
CDR3aa: CASSETVPSGPYYNEQFF
d_gene: TRBD2
v_gene: TRBV25-1
abundance: -
j_gene: TRBJ2-1

CDR3nt: TGCGCCAGCAGCCCCTACGGGACAGGGTTGAACACTGAAGCTTTCTTT
CDR3aa: CASSPYGTGLNTEAFF
d_gene: TRBD1
v_gene: TRBV4-1
abundance: -
j_gene: TRBJ1-1

CDR3nt: TGTGCCAGCAGCCCAGACAGGGGGGGAGAAAAACTGTTTTTT
CDR3aa: CASSPDRGGEKLFF
d_gene: TRBD1
v_gene: TRBV7-9
abundance: -
j_gene: TRBJ1-4

CDR3nt: TGTGCCAGCAGCTTAGCTCAGGTTACTAACTATGGCTACACCTTC
CDR3aa: CASSLAQVTNYGYTF
d_gene: -
v_gene: TRBV7-2
abundance: -
j_gene: TRBJ1-2

CDR3nt: TGTGCCAGCAGCCCGACAGAGAACACTGAAGCTTTCTTT
CDR3aa: CASSPTENTEAFF
d_gene: -
v_gene: TRBV9
abundance: -
j_gene: TRBJ1-1

CDR3nt: TGTGCCAGCAGTAAATCGGGACAGGTGATCCAAGAGACCCAGTACTTC
CDR3aa: CASSKSGQVIQETQYF
d_gene: TRBD1
v_gene: TRBV14
abundance: -
j_gene: TRBJ2-5

CDR3nt: TGTGCCAGCAGTGATTGGCAGACTGCAACTAATGAAAAACTGTTTTTT
CDR3aa: CASSDWQTATNEKLFF
d_gene: -
v_gene: TRBV2
abundance: -
j_gene: TRBJ1-4

CDR3nt: TGTGCCAGCAGTCCCCCCGGACAGGGCCTATCGCTCTTT
CDR3aa: CASSPPGQGLSLF
d_gene: TRBD1
v_gene: TRBV27
abundance: -
j_gene: TRBJ1-1

CDR3nt: TGTGCCAGCAGCTCACGGACTAGCGGAGACACAGATACGCAGTATTTT
CDR3aa: CASSSRTSGDTDTQYF
d_gene: TRBD2
v_gene: TRBV7-9
abundance: -
j_gene: TRBJ2-3

CDR3nt: TGTGCCACCAGCAGGACAGGGTACAATTCACCCCTCCACTTT
CDR3aa: CATSRTGYNSPLHF
d_gene: TRBD1
v_gene: TRBV15
abundance: -
j_gene: TRBJ1-6

CDR3nt: TGTGCCAGCAGTGACACTAGCGCTAGCACAGATACGCAGTATTTT
CDR3aa: CASSDTSASTDTQYF
d_gene: TRBD2
v_gene: TRBV6-4
abundance: -
j_gene: TRBJ2-3

CDR3nt: TGTGCCAGCAGCCGGGGGGTTAGCACAGATACGCAGTATTTT
CDR3aa: CASSRGVSTDTQYF
d_gene: TRBD2
v_gene: TRBV6-5
abundance: -
j_gene: TRBJ2-3

CDR3nt: TGTGCCAGCAGCTCTGGACAGGGGGGTAATGCTTTCTTT
CDR3aa: CASSSGQGGNAFF
d_gene: TRBD1
v_gene: TRBV11-2
abundance: few
j_gene: TRBJ1-1

CDR3nt: TGTGCCAGCAGGACGGGAGGTGGAAACACCATATATTTT
CDR3aa: CASRTGGGNTIYF
d_gene: -
v_gene: TRBV27
abundance: -
j_gene: TRBJ1-3

CDR3nt: TGTGCCGGGCAGACAGGGTCCCCAGCTTTCTTT
CDR3aa: CAGQTGSPAFF
d_gene: TRBD1
v_gene: TRBV6-4
abundance: -
j_gene: TRBJ1-1

CDR3nt: TGTGCCAGTAGTATACAGGTGTACAATGAGCAGTTCTTC
CDR3aa: CASSIQVYNEQFF
d_gene: -
v_gene: TRBV19
abundance: many
j_gene: TRBJ2-1

CDR3nt: TGTGCCAGCAGTGATCGCCAGGGATCGGGCGAGCAGTACTTC
CDR3aa: CASSDRQGSGEQYF
d_gene: -
v_gene: TRBV2
abundance: -
j_gene: TRBJ2-7

CDR3nt: TGTGCCAGCAGTTTGGCGGGAGGGGCTTACGAGCAGTACTTC
CDR3aa: CASSLAGGAYEQYF
d_gene: TRBD2
v_gene: TRBV6-1
abundance: once
j_gene: TRBJ2-7

CDR3nt: TGTGCCAGCAGTAAGATGGGACAGGTGATCTTC
CDR3aa: CASSKMGQVIF
d_gene: TRBD1
v_gene: TRBV6-5
abundance: once
j_gene: TRBJ1-2

CDR3nt: TGTGCCAGTAGCCCGGTAAGCGGGAACTCCTACAATGAGCAGTTCTTC
CDR3aa: CASSPVSGNSYNEQFF
d_gene: TRBD2
v_gene: TRBV19
abundance: -
j_gene: TRBJ2-1

CDR3nt: TGCGCCAGCAGCTTGGTTGGACAGGGCTTTGCAACTAATGAAAAACTGTTTTTT
CDR3aa: CASSLVGQGFATNEKLFF
d_gene: TRBD1
v_gene: TRBV5-1
abundance: -
j_gene: TRBJ1-4

CDR3nt: TGCGCCAGCAGCCAATACAATGAGCAGTTCTTC
CDR3aa: CASSQYNEQFF
d_gene: -
v_gene: TRBV5-1
abundance: -
j_gene: TRBJ2-1

CDR3nt: TGTGCCTGGAGTCTTTACCGACGGACAGGGTATAATTCACCCCTCCACTTT
CDR3aa: CAWSLYRRTGYNSPLHF
d_gene: TRBD1
v_gene: TRBV30
abundance: -
j_gene: TRBJ1-6

CDR3nt: TGCAGCGTTTTTAGGAACACTGAAGCTTTCTTT
CDR3aa: CSVFRNTEAFF
d_gene: -
v_gene: TRBV29-1
abundance: -
j_gene: TRBJ1-1

CDR3nt: TGTGCCAGCGGGTGGGGGGGCCTAAGCGCAGATACGCAGTATTTT
CDR3aa: CASGWGGLSADTQYF
d_gene: -
v_gene: TRBV6-5
abundance: -
j_gene: TRBJ2-3

CDR3nt: TGCGCCAGCAGCCAAGTGGAGGGGAATTCCTATGGCTACACCTTC
CDR3aa: CASSQVEGNSYGYTF
d_gene: -
v_gene: TRBV4-1
abundance: -
j_gene: TRBJ1-2